This T cell receptor beta chain originates from a study of blood T cells in healthy people across ages. Study results and caveats: It was found that TCR beta diversity correlated strongly with the percentage of naive T cells. Per million T cells, TCR beta diversity dropped roughly linearly as age increased.

The CDR3 is made up of 11 amino acids. Per germline, CDR1 DFQATT and CDR2 SNEGSKA (reference sequence). V was pared by 3 bases and J by 9 bases, with 1 base of the junction left unmatched. A J-beta primer mix and a sample-barcoded 5' primer were used in a second PCR of roughly 6 to 12 cycles. A single record per CDR3 protein comes from TCRdb applying MiXCR to the 5' RACE reads. This repertoire shows 910,000 or so distinct CDR3 sequences, about 51% found once; its top ten account for over 20%. With regard to this clonotype: Its antigen remains unknown.

Samples had at least 7 million PBMCs isolated from them. No fewer than 5.5 micrograms of total RNA were isolated from every sample. The specimen was blood. This clonotype was sampled from a woman in her sixties or seventies in good health. The chain is built from TRBV20-1 and TRBJ2-3; 9 bases map to TRBD1. The CDR3 spells CSASDRGTQYF. In DNA form, the CDR3 reads TGCAGTGCTAGTGACAGGGGGACGCAGTATTTT.